These T cell receptor beta chains were read from a single sample in a study of blood T cell repertoires in COVID-19. TCRdb keeps only in-frame clones here, not all; method: immunoSEQ multiplex PCR. In the table there are fewer than 350,000 clones, roughly 90% of which are singletons. The sample comprised PBMCs or T cells enriched from blood (not recorded which). Every receptor here comes from a woman aged 40 to 55 with acute COVID-19. Each CDR3 is given with its conserved first and last residue. D genes are given only for firm matches. Size values are once, few and many counts, or a class for expanded clones, and some rows have none.

v_call,j_call,clone_size,d_call,cdr3_nt,cdr3_aa
TRBV14,TRBJ1-2,.,.,TGTGCCAGCAGCCAAGATATCGGGGTGGTGGGAGGCTACACCTTC,CASSQDIGVVGGYTF
TRBV21-1,TRBJ2-7,.,.,TGTGCCAGCAGCAGACGGGAGTACTACGAGCAGTACTTC,CASSRREYYEQYF
TRBV21-1,TRBJ2-6,.,.,TGTGCCAGCAGCAAAGTAACTCGGGAGGCTGGGGCCAACGTCCTGACTTTC,CASSKVTREAGANVLTF
TRBV6-1,TRBJ2-7,.,.,TGTGCCAGCAGTGAAGCGGCCCTCTACGAGCAGTACTTC,CASSEAALYEQYF
TRBV3-1/TRBV3-2,TRBJ2-2,many,TRBD2,TGTGCCAGCAGCCAATCCACTAGCGGGCGCACCGGGGAGCTGTTTTTT,CASSQSTSGRTGELFF
TRBV5-1,TRBJ1-1,.,TRBD1,TGCGCCAGCAGCCGAAGACAGGGGGCTGTTGTTCAGGCTGAAGCTTTCTTT,CASSRRQGAVVQAEAFF
TRBV21-1,TRBJ1-3,.,.,TGTGCCAGCAGCAAGACAGGGGCTGGAAACACCATATATTTT,CASSKTGAGNTIYF
TRBV6-2/TRBV6-3,TRBJ1-5,.,TRBD1,TGTGCCAGCAGTAAACGGGACAGAGTTAGCAATCAGCCCCAGCATTTT,CASSKRDRVSNQPQHF
TRBV25-1,TRBJ1-2,.,.,TGTGCCAGCAGTGATTCCCAGGGGCCCCCCTATGGCTACACCTTC,CASSDSQGPPYGYTF
TRBV6-5,TRBJ1-2,.,.,TGTGCCAGCAGTCGGGACAAGATGAGCGGCTACACCTTC,CASSRDKMSGYTF
TRBV3-1/TRBV3-2,TRBJ1-3,.,.,TGTGCCAGCAGCCAGTCATCTGGAAACACCATATATTTT,CASSQSSGNTIYF
TRBV11-3,TRBJ2-1,.,.,TGTGCCAGCAGCCCTGGGCTAGCCGTCTACAATGAGCAGTTCTTC,CASSPGLAVYNEQFF
TRBV15,TRBJ2-1,.,TRBD1,TGTGCCACCAGAGTGGGGACAGTCGTTAATGAGCAGTTCTTC,CATRVGTVVNEQFF
TRBV5-8,TRBJ1-6,.,TRBD1,TGTGCCAGCAGCTCCTGGACAGGCTTCTATAATTCACCCCTCCACTTT,CASSSWTGFYNSPLHF
TRBV12-3/TRBV12-4,TRBJ1-1,.,.,TGTGCCAGCACCCCCAGGCTGAACACTGAAGCTTTCTTT,CASTPRLNTEAFF
TRBV27,TRBJ1-3,.,.,TGTGCCAGCAGTTTCCAATTCGGGAACACCATATATTTT,CASSFQFGNTIYF
TRBV7-2,TRBJ2-3,.,TRBD2,TGTGCCAGCAGCCGGACTAGCGGGGGCGGGGATACGCAGTATTTT,CASSRTSGGGDTQYF
TRBV19,TRBJ1-1,.,TRBD1,TGTGCCAGTAGGGCTCTGACCACAGGGGTCTTGGAAGCTTTCTTT,CASRALTTGVLEAFF
TRBV24-1,TRBJ2-5,.,.,TGTGCCACCAGTGACCCCGGGGGAGGACCAGAGACCCAGTACTTC,CATSDPGGGPETQYF
TRBV11-1,TRBJ1-2,.,TRBD1,TGTGCCAGCAGCAAACCACAGGGGAGTGGCTACACCTTC,CASSKPQGSGYTF
TRBV6-5,TRBJ1-5,.,.,TGTGCCAGCAGTATAGGGGATAGCAATCAGCCCCAGCATTTT,CASSIGDSNQPQHF
TRBV19,TRBJ1-5,.,.,TGTGCCAGTAGTATTGAGTCAGGGCGTAGCTATAGCAATCAGCCCCAGCATTTT,CASSIESGRSYSNQPQHF
TRBV2,TRBJ2-1,.,TRBD1,TGTGCCACCAAGGGACAGGGGGCCTACAATGAGCAGTTCTTC,CATKGQGAYNEQFF
TRBV19,TRBJ2-2,.,.,TGTGCCAGTAGTAAGGCAGGTGAAACCGGGGAGCTGTTTTTT,CASSKAGETGELFF
TRBV6-2/TRBV6-3,TRBJ2-3,.,TRBD2,TGTGCCAGCAGTTACTCGCCTAGCGGGACCCCAGGGACAGATACGCAGTATTTT,CASSYSPSGTPGTDTQYF
TRBV6-5,TRBJ2-2,.,TRBD1,TGTGCCAGCAGTACGGAAGGGGGCGCCGGGGAGCTGTTTTTT,CASSTEGGAGELFF
TRBV20-1,TRBJ1-6,.,TRBD1,TGCAGTGCTAGTGAAAATCAGGGGGCGAATTCACCCCTCCACTTT,CSASENQGANSPLHF
TRBV5-1,TRBJ1-1,.,.,TGCGCCAGCAGCTTAGGAGTAACTGAAGCTTTCTTT,CASSLGVTEAFF
TRBV7-2,TRBJ1-3,.,.,TGTGCCAGCAGCTTTGTCTCTGGCGGCTCTGGAAACACCATATATTTT,CASSFVSGGSGNTIYF
TRBV4-2,TRBJ2-3,once,TRBD2,TGTGCCAGCAGCCAACTAGACGGGGGGGGCACAGATACGCAGTATTTT,CASSQLDGGGTDTQYF
TRBV30,TRBJ2-7,.,.,TGTGCCTGGAGTGAACAGGGCTATGAGCAGTACTTC,CAWSEQGYEQYF
TRBV24-1,TRBJ2-2,.,TRBD1,TGTGCCACGCAACCGGGACAGACCACGAACACCGGGGAGCTGTTTTTT,CATQPGQTTNTGELFF
TRBV28,TRBJ1-5,.,.,TGTGCCAGCAGCCGGGTGTCGGCGGGTCAGCCCCAGCATTTT,CASSRVSAGQPQHF
TRBV18,TRBJ2-3,.,TRBD1,TGTGCCAGCTCACCCGGGACAGGGGGACTTACTAGCACAGATACGCAGTATTTT,CASSPGTGGLTSTDTQYF
TRBV7-8,TRBJ2-5,.,TRBD2,TGTGCCAGCAGCTTACTCCGGTTGTGGGAGGGCCCTGAGACCCAGTACTTC,CASSLLRLWEGPETQYF
TRBV28,TRBJ2-7,.,.,TGTGCCAGCAGAATCGGGGGGGGACAGTACTACGAGCAGTACTTC,CASRIGGGQYYEQYF
TRBV19,TRBJ1-1,.,TRBD1,TGTGCCAGCCAGATCGACAGGGTGAACACTGAAGCTTTCTTT,CASQIDRVNTEAFF
TRBV5-1,TRBJ2-7,few,TRBD2,TGCGCCAGCAGCTCGAAGGGACTAGCGGGAGCTGGGGGCTACGAGCAGTACTTC,CASSSKGLAGAGGYEQYF
TRBV2,TRBJ2-2,.,.,TGTGCCAGCAGTGAAAGCGGGAACACCGGGGAGCTGTTTTTT,CASSESGNTGELFF
TRBV24-1,TRBJ2-1,.,TRBD1,TGTGCCACCAGTGATCCCGGACAGGGGGACAATGAGCAGTTCTTC,CATSDPGQGDNEQFF